These 11 T cell receptor beta chains were sequenced from one sample in a study of early T cells in non-severe SARS-CoV-2 infection. TCRdb fed the 5' RACE reads into MiXCR, producing one record per CDR3 protein. The sample lists about 33,000 distinct CDR3 sequences, about 7% occurring once. The specimen was whole blood. All receptors come from an adult who was a healthcare worker with PCR-confirmed SARS-CoV-2 infection or an uninfected control (not recorded which).

Sample share makes this clonotype medium-sized (0.01 to 0.1%). The V gene is TRBV10-3, the J gene TRBJ1-5; weak D call: TRBD1 (5 bases). V lost 7 bases, J lost 0 bases, and 7 bases lay in between. Germline assignment: CDR1 ENHRY and CDR2 SYGVKD. The CDR3 is 13 amino acids. CDR3 DNA: TGTGCCATCAAAGGGGTTAGCAATCAGCCCCAGCATTTT. It specifies CAIKGVSNQPQHF.

V is TRBV28 and J is TRBJ1-6; no clear D gene. CDR1 is MDHEN and CDR2 is SYDVKM in the germline V gene. The CDR3 spans 12 residues. With 10 bases removed from V and 10 bases from J, the gap between germline ends came to 14 bases. CDR3 loop: CATLGGKSPLHF. The CDR3 DNA reads as TGTGCCACTCTGGGCGGGAAATCACCCCTCCACTTT.

V gene TRBV24-1 combines with J gene TRBJ1-5, with 10 bases identical to TRBD1. V dropped 10 bases and J dropped 10; count of bases not matched to a gene: 9. This CDR3 has 13 amino acids. The V gene's germline CDR1 is KGHDR and CDR2 SFDVKD. The chain's CDR3 is CATNGGQGFPQHF. The DNA for the CDR3 is TGTGCCACTAACGGGGGACAGGGGTTCCCCCAGCATTTT.

This clonotype was detected many times. The chain couples TRBV5-1 to TRBJ1-6; D is perhaps TRBD1 (6 bases). Germline CDR1 reads SGHRS; CDR2 reads YFSETQ. The V gene lost 0 bases and the J gene lost 4 bases, with 17 bases spanning the gap. This CDR3 is built from 18 residues. Here the CDR3 DNA reads TGCGCCAGCAGCTTGGAAGGGGGGCAAGGAAATTATAATTCACCCCTCCACTTT. Its protein product is CASSLEGGQGNYNSPLHF.

This clonotype was detected many times. The chain employs TRBV25-1 and TRBJ2-7; weak D call: TRBD2 (6 bases). The V gene lost 5 bases and the J gene lost 0 bases, with 17 bases spanning the gap. CDR1 and CDR2 (germline): MGHDK, SYGVNS. The CDR3 is made up of 16 amino acids. CDR3 residues: CASSPRDSPSSYEQYF. The DNA for the CDR3 is TGTGCCAGCAGTCCCCGGGACTCTCCGAGCTCCTACGAGCAGTACTTC.

The chain has TRBV4-1 and TRBJ2-3; maybe TRBD1 (6 bases). The CDR3 runs to 17 residues. V lost 4 bases and J lost 1, with 18 bases in between. CDR1 is MGHRA and CDR2 is YSYEKL in the germline V gene. The CDR3 sequence is CASSLKIPGQGTDTQYF. CDR3 coding DNA: TGCGCCAGCAGCCTCAAAATCCCGGGACAAGGCACAGATACGCAGTATTTT.

The J gene is TRBJ2-7, the V gene TRBV15; 9 bases agree with TRBD2. Unmatched junction bases numbered 6, after V lost 0 bases and J lost 6 bases. The germline V gene encodes CDR1 LNHNV and CDR2 YYDKDF (reference sequence). The length of the CDR3 is 15 residues. The CDR3 is CATSRDRSSGIEQYF. The CDR3 DNA follows: TGTGCCACCAGCAGAGATCGTTCTAGCGGGATCGAGCAGTACTTC.

This clonotype was detected many times. The chain has TRBV5-1 and TRBJ1-2, with 7 bases aligning to TRBD1. V gave up 3 bases and J gave up 6 bases; unmatched junction bases: 5. Germline V gives CDR1 SGHRS, CDR2 YFSETQ. The CDR3 consists of 13 residues. CDR3 sequence: CASSWGTENGYTF. The CDR3 bases are TGCGCCAGCAGCTGGGGGACAGAGAATGGCTACACCTTC. The whole variable domain, remainder taken from reference TRBV5-1 and TRBJ1-2, is KAGVTQTPRYLIKTRGQQVTLSCSPISGHRSVSWYQQTPGQGLQFLFEYFSETQRNKGNFPGRFSGRQFSNSRSEMNVSTLELGDSALYLCASSWGTENGYTFGSGTRLTVV.

This sequence joins TRBV7-9 and TRBJ2-1; D might be TRBD2 (6 bases). The CDR3 has 16 residues. Trimming took 3 bases from V and 3 from J, leaving 15 bases between them. The V gene's germline CDR1 is SEHNR and CDR2 FQNEAQ (reference sequence). CDR3 DNA sequence: TGTGCCAGCAGCTTCCCGCGGACTAATCACTACAATGAGCAGTTCTTC. Residues: CASSFPRTNHYNEQFF. Looking up the rest from reference TRBV7-9 and TRBJ2-1 gives the full variable domain: DTGVSQNPRHKITKRGQNVTFRCDPISEHNRLYWYRQTLGQGPEFLTYFQNEAQLEKSRLLSDRFSAERPKGSFSTLEIQRTEQGDSAMYLCASSFPRTNHYNEQFFGPGTRLTVL.

V gene TRBV19 combines with J gene TRBJ1-5; D is possibly TRBD1 (6 bases). There are 14 residues in the CDR3. Germline CDR1 LNHDA, CDR2 SQIVND (reference sequence). Trimming shortened V by 10 bases and J by 6 bases, and 19 bases separated the two germline ends. The DNA for the CDR3 is TGTGCCACTCAAACCGGGACATATTCTCAGCCCCAGCATTTT. Translation: CATQTGTYSQPQHF.

There are a few counts of this clonotype. V is TRBV14 and J is TRBJ2-7, with D maybe TRBD2 (6 bases). This CDR3 contains 16 residues. Germline values: CDR1 SGHDN, CDR2 FVKESK. Trimming removed 1 base at V and 3 bases at J, with 16 bases between. As DNA, the CDR3 is TGTGCCAGCAGCCAAGTTAAAAGCGGGTCCTTCTACGAGCAGTACTTC. Encoded protein: CASSQVKSGSFYEQYF.